The 29 T cell receptor beta chains given below trace back to one sample, sequenced in a study of early T cells in non-severe SARS-CoV-2 infection. Via MiXCR, TCRdb re-called the 5' RACE reads, giving one row per CDR3 protein. The sample includes around 80,000 distinct CDR3 sequences, around 11% seen only once; the top ten take about 11%. Sequenced material: whole blood, taken at baseline. These receptors were taken from an adult who was a healthcare worker with PCR-confirmed SARS-CoV-2 infection or an uninfected control (not recorded which).

The sample holds a few counts of this clonotype. The chain is built from TRBV19 and TRBJ2-1; D is perhaps TRBD2 (5 bases). CDR1 is LNHDA and CDR2 is SQIVND in the germline V gene (reference sequence). The CDR3 length is 19 residues. With 2 bases removed from V and 6 bases from J, the gap between germline ends came to 26 bases. The CDR3 sequence: CASSIRRADGPPLSNEQFF. DNA for the CDR3: TGTGCCAGTAGTATAAGGAGAGCGGACGGGCCCCCGCTAAGCAATGAGCAGTTCTTC.

The sample holds many counts of this clonotype. This chain uses TRBV27 with TRBJ2-7, with D tentatively TRBD1 or TRBD2 (6 bases each). This CDR3 contains 16 residues. Trimming cost V 3 bases and J 5 bases, with 20 bases left between them. Germline V lookup: CDR1 MNHEY, CDR2 SMNVEV (reference sequence). Here the CDR3 reads CASSFSPGAQLDEQYF. CDR3 DNA sequence: TGTGCCAGCAGTTTCTCCCCGGGGGCCCAACTAGACGAGCAGTACTTC.

The table lists this clonotype with a few counts. The gene calls are TRBV29-1 and TRBJ1-3; D call uncertain. The germline V gene has CDR1 SQVTM and CDR2 ANQGSEA. With 3 bases removed from V and 10 bases from J, the gap between germline ends came to 13 bases. This CDR3 region has 12 residues. The CDR3 coding sequence is TGCAGCGTTGACGGAGGAGAAAGGACCATATATTTT. Translating gives CSVDGGERTIYF.

The sample holds many counts of this clonotype. The CDR3 region has the DNA TGTGCCAGCAGCCCGACTAGCGGGGAGCAGACCCAGTACTTC. Protein sequence: CASSPTSGEQTQYF. The rearrangement joins TRBV7-2 to TRBJ2-5; 11 bases map to TRBD2. This CDR3 region has 14 residues. Germline values: CDR1 SGHTA, CDR2 FQGNSA. V was pared by 5 bases and J by 6 bases, with 5 bases of the junction left unmatched.

At least ten counts were recorded for this clonotype. The chain employs TRBV6-1 and TRBJ1-5, with D possibly being TRBD1 (5 bases). CDR1 MNHNS and CDR2 SASEGT come from the germline V gene. V shed 6 bases and J shed 6 bases, with 12 bases lying between them. The CDR3 runs 13 residues. The CDR3 loop is CASREWTTQPQHF. CDR3 DNA: TGTGCCAGCAGAGAATGGACAACTCAGCCCCAGCATTTT.

In its sample, this clonotype was seen many times. The rearrangement links TRBV3-1 to TRBJ1-6; a possible D gene is TRBD1 (5 bases). The V gene lost 1 base and the J gene lost 9 bases, with 10 bases spanning the gap. Germline CDR1 and CDR2: LGHDT and YNNKEL (reference sequence). The CDR3 is 14 amino acids. The CDR3 reads CASSQAGRVSPLHF. CDR3 sequence (DNA): TGTGCCAGCAGCCAAGCGGGACGTGTTTCACCCCTCCACTTT.

V usage is TRBV28 and J usage is TRBJ2-2; D is unclear. Per germline, CDR1 MDHEN and CDR2 SYDVKM. The CDR3 is 13 amino acids. Trimming took off 2 bases at V and 4 bases at J, with 5 bases between the two ends. CDR3 nucleotide sequence: TGTGCCAGCAGTTTAGAGACCACCGGGGAGCTGTTTTTT. Residues: CASSLETTGELFF. Looking up the rest from reference TRBV28 and TRBJ2-2 gives the full variable domain: DVKVTQSSRYLVKRTGEKVFLECVQDMDHENMFWYRQDPGLGLRLIYFSYDVKMKEKGDIPEGYSVSREKKERFSLILESASTNQTSMYLCASSLETTGELFFGEGSRLTVL.

The chain carries TRBV9 and TRBJ2-5; D is unresolved. CDR3 length: 13 residues. CDR1 is SGDLS, CDR2 YYNGEE, per germline. Trimming pared 0 bases from V and 5 bases from J, leaving 8 bases between. This CDR3 reads CASSVDPAETQYF. The CDR3 DNA reads as TGTGCCAGCAGCGTAGATCCGGCCGAGACCCAGTACTTC. The entire variable domain, with the rest obtained from reference TRBV9 and TRBJ2-5, is as follows: DSGVTQTPKHLITATGQRVTLRCSPRSGDLSVYWYQQSLDQGLQFLIQYYNGEERAKGNILERFSAQQFPDLHSELNLSSLELGDSALYFCASSVDPAETQYFGPGTRLLVL.

The sample holds a few counts of this clonotype. The rearrangement joins TRBV2 to TRBJ2-3, with D tentatively TRBD2 (6 bases). V lost 7 bases and J 4 bases, leaving 21 bases between the germline ends. This CDR3 region has 16 residues. Germline-derived CDR1 and CDR2 are SNHLY and FYNNEI. The chain's CDR3 is CASTIDGQGGADTQYF. In nucleotides, the CDR3 is TGTGCCAGCACCATCGACGGCCAGGGCGGGGCAGATACGCAGTATTTT.

The chain employs TRBV21-1 and TRBJ1-1. TRBV21-1 is designated a pseudogene. This CDR3 is 13 amino acids long. The CDR3 sequence is CASSKGRARRAFF. The DNA of the CDR3 is TGTGCCAGCAGCAAAGGACGTGCGAGGAGGGCTTTCTTT.

Many counts were recorded for this clonotype. The chain carries TRBV11-2 and TRBJ2-5; D may be TRBD2 (6 bases). This CDR3 comprises 14 residues. Trimming cost V 4 bases and J 5 bases, with 14 bases left between them. The germline CDR1 and CDR2 sequences are SGHAT and FQNNGV. The CDR3 here is CASSWSLASETQYF. The DNA for the CDR3 is TGTGCCAGCAGCTGGTCACTAGCCTCGGAGACCCAGTACTTC.

The chain joins TRBV19 to TRBJ1-5; 8 bases fit TRBD1. The germline CDR1 and CDR2 sequences are LNHDA and SQIVND (reference sequence). The CDR3 has 15 residues. V lost 7 bases, J lost 5 bases, and 10 bases stayed unmatched. CDR3 sequence reads: CASTFGTGRYQPQHF. The CDR3 nucleotides are TGTGCCAGTACCTTCGGGACAGGACGATATCAGCCCCAGCATTTT.

The rearrangement uses TRBV12-3 or TRBV12-4 and TRBJ2-1; D is tentatively TRBD1 or TRBD2 (5 bases each). Trimming removed 5 bases at V and 0 bases at J, with 14 bases between. The CDR3 runs to 16 residues. The CDR3 sequence: CASSTPVGGSYNEQFF. In DNA, the CDR3 is TGTGCCAGCAGTACCCCCGTTGGGGGCTCCTACAATGAGCAGTTCTTC.

This clonotype was seen ten or more times. The chain carries TRBV28 and TRBJ1-1; D not resolved. From germline, CDR1 is MDHEN and CDR2 SYDVKM. The germline V and J ends were trimmed by 1 base and 3 bases, with 15 bases remaining between them. This CDR3 region has 16 residues. Here the CDR3 reads CASSLYPGSLDTEAFF. CDR3 DNA sequence: TGTGCCAGCAGTTTATACCCCGGTAGTTTGGACACTGAAGCTTTCTTT. The full variable domain, in which reference TRBV28 and TRBJ1-1 provide the parts outside the CDR3, is DVKVTQSSRYLVKRTGEKVFLECVQDMDHENMFWYRQDPGLGLRLIYFSYDVKMKEKGDIPEGYSVSREKKERFSLILESASTNQTSMYLCASSLYPGSLDTEAFFGQGTRLTVV.

The chain employs TRBV11-2 and TRBJ1-3; D gene ambiguous. The V end lost 3 bases, the J end lost 0 bases, and 9 bases lay between the germline ends. CDR3 size: 15 residues. Germline-derived CDR1 and CDR2 are SGHAT and FQNNGV. The CDR3 nucleotides read TGTGCCAGCAGCTTGCTTCCGACCTCTGGAAACACCATATATTTT. Encoded protein: CASSLLPTSGNTIYF.

This clonotype turned up a few times. The V call is TRBV20-1, the J call TRBJ2-3; 8 bases match TRBD2. The CDR3 has 16 residues. With 6 bases clipped from V and 2 bases from J, the junction kept 13 bases outside the gene matches. Looked up from germline, CDR1 is DFQATT and CDR2 is SNEGSKA (reference sequence). CDR3 DNA: TGCAGTGCGGCGGGTTCGACTAGCGCCAACACAGATACGCAGTATTTT. It yields the protein CSAAGSTSANTDTQYF.

This clonotype was seen more than once but under ten times. The rearrangement uses TRBV12-3 or TRBV12-4 and TRBJ1-1; D remains unclear. Between the trimmed V and J ends, which lost 3 bases and 5 bases, there was a span of 7 bases. This CDR3 region has 12 residues. Here the CDR3 DNA reads TGTGCCAGCAGTTTTCATGTGACTGAAGCTTTCTTT. Its protein is CASSFHVTEAFF.

The rearrangement links TRBV28 to TRBJ1-2; D ambiguous. The CDR3 covers 12 residues. Trimming shortened V by 5 bases and J by 6 bases, and 10 bases separated the two germline ends. Germline V gene data show CDR1 as MDHEN and CDR2 as SYDVKM. In DNA form, the CDR3 reads TGTGCCAGCAGTGGTAACCCCGATGGCTACACCTTC. This translates into CASSGNPDGYTF.

This clonotype was picked up many times. This rearrangement joins TRBV11-2 to TRBJ2-1; 10 nucleotides agree with TRBD1. The CDR3 extends over 15 amino acids. The junction had 9 bases not matched to a gene; V was cut back by 5 bases and J by 8 bases. Germline V gene sequence: CDR1 SGHAT, CDR2 FQNNGV. CDR3: CASSPRDRGIDEQFF. CDR3 nucleotides: TGTGCCAGCAGCCCCCGGGACAGGGGAATCGATGAGCAGTTCTTC.

The sample holds one count of this clonotype. The chain carries TRBV19 and TRBJ1-5; possibly TRBD1 for D (5 bases). The V gene lost 7 bases and the J gene lost 3 bases, with 13 bases spanning the gap. In germline, CDR1 is LNHDA, CDR2 SQIVND (reference sequence). The CDR3 covers 14 residues. In DNA, the CDR3 is TGTGCCAGTAACGACAGACCTTCCAATCAGCCCCAGCATTTT. This sequence encodes CASNDRPSNQPQHF.

The chain combines TRBV20-1 with TRBJ2-3; D is unresolved. The germline CDR1 and CDR2 sequences are DFQATT and SNEGSKA (reference sequence). The CDR3 is 11 residues long. The V end was cut by 3 bases, the J end by 5 bases, with 6 bases between. The CDR3 sequence: CSARGLDTQYF. The CDR3 DNA follows: TGCAGTGCTAGGGGGTTAGATACGCAGTATTTT.

This chain uses TRBV5-1 with TRBJ2-3, with D possibly called TRBD1 or TRBD2 (5 bases each). V lost 1 base, J lost 1 base, and 13 bases lay in between. The CDR3 spans 16 residues. Per the germline V gene, CDR1 is SGHRS and CDR2 is YFSETQ. CDR3 DNA sequence: TGCGCCAGCAGCTTGAGGACATCCGGGGGCACAGATACGCAGTATTTT. Translating it yields CASSLRTSGGTDTQYF. Supplemented by reference TRBV5-1 and TRBJ2-3, the full variable domain reads KAGVTQTPRYLIKTRGQQVTLSCSPISGHRSVSWYQQTPGQGLQFLFEYFSETQRNKGNFPGRFSGRQFSNSRSEMNVSTLELGDSALYLCASSLRTSGGTDTQYFGPGTRLTVL.

The chain carries TRBV12-3 or TRBV12-4 and TRBJ2-3; the D is unclear. Trimming shortened V by 4 bases and J by 4 bases, and 15 bases separated the two germline ends. CDR3 size: 15 residues. As DNA, the CDR3 is TGTGCCAGCAGTTCGAACAGCCGAGCAGCAGATACGCAGTATTTT. Protein sequence: CASSSNSRAADTQYF.

This clonotype was recorded a few times. The chain has TRBV6-2 or TRBV6-3 and TRBJ2-6; TRBD1 might be the D (5 bases). Trimming removed 2 bases from V and 0 bases from J, with 8 bases in between. Germline V CDR1 and CDR2: MNHEY, SVGEGT. The CDR3 spans 16 residues. CDR3 residues: CASSYGQGSGANVLTF. The CDR3 DNA sequence: TGTGCCAGCAGTTACGGGCAGGGCTCTGGGGCCAACGTCCTGACTTTC.

This clonotype was detected a few times. The CDR3 here is CAWRDRGHEQYF. CDR3 DNA sequence: TGTGCCTGGAGAGACAGGGGGCACGAGCAGTACTTC. The V gene is TRBV30, the J gene TRBJ2-7; TRBD1 aligns across 10 bases. CDR1 is GTSNPN, CDR2 SVGIG, per germline (reference sequence). This CDR3 is built from 12 residues. V dropped 3 bases and J dropped 5; count of bases not matched to a gene: 1.

This clonotype was picked up a small number of times. The chain is built from TRBV7-9 and TRBJ2-1; no reliable D call. The CDR3 runs to 12 residues. CDR1 and CDR2 (germline): SEHNR, FQNEAQ (reference sequence). V was pared by 2 bases and J by 6 bases, with 5 bases between. The CDR3 nucleotides are TGTGCCAGCAGCTTACAGGTCAATGAGCAGTTCTTC. This codes for CASSLQVNEQFF.

This sequence joins TRBV4-3 and TRBJ1-2; 9 bases map to TRBD1. V was pared by 4 bases and J by 4 bases, with 4 bases of the junction left unmatched. Per the germline V gene, CDR1 is LGHNA and CDR2 is YSLEER. This CDR3 comprises 14 residues. The CDR3: CASSRGTGPYGYTF. The CDR3 nucleotides are TGCGCCAGCAGCCGTGGGACAGGGCCCTATGGCTACACCTTC.

This clonotype has more than one count but fewer than ten. The chain employs TRBV20-1 and TRBJ2-5; TRBD1 matches 9 bases. Germline CDR1 reads DFQATT; CDR2 reads SNEGSKA (reference sequence). CDR3 length equals 15 residues. The V gene end was trimmed by 5 bases and the J gene end by 5 bases; junction bases not matched to a gene: 12. The CDR3 region is CSAGGQGKSTETQYF. The CDR3 nucleotides read TGCAGTGCTGGGGGACAGGGCAAGTCCACCGAGACCCAGTACTTC.

Ten or more counts support this clonotype. The V gene is TRBV19, the J gene TRBJ1-2; D is perhaps TRBD1 (6 bases). Trimming removed 5 bases at V and 2 bases at J, with 12 bases between. The germline gives CDR1 LNHDA, CDR2 SQIVND (reference sequence). The length of the CDR3 is 14 residues. CDR3 protein: CASSAHRANYGYTF. DNA of the CDR3: TGTGCCAGTAGTGCTCACAGGGCAAACTATGGCTACACCTTC.